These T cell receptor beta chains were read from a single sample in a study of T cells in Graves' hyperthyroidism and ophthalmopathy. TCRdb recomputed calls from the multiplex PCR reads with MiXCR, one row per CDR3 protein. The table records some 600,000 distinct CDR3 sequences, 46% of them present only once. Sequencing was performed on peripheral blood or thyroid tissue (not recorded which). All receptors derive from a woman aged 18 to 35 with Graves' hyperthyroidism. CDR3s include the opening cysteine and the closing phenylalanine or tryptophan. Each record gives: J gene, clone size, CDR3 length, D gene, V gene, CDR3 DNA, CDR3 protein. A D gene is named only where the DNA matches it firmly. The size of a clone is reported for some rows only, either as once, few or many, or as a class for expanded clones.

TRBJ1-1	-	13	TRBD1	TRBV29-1	TGCAGCGCCCCGGGACAGGAGTACACTGAAGCTTTCTTT	CSAPGQEYTEAFF
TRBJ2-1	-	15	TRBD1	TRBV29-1	TGCAGCGTAGGAGCCCGGGACAGTAACTACAATGAGCAGTTCTTC	CSVGARDSNYNEQFF
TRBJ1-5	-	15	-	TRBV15	TGTGCCACCAGCAGAGATCAGGGCAGCCAAGAGACCCAGCATTTT	CATSRDQGSQETQHF
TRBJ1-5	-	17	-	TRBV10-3	TGTGCCATCAGGCATCGGGACACATGGTTAAGGAGTCAGCCCCAGCATTTT	CAIRHRDTWLRSQPQHF
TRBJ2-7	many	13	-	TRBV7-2	TGTGCCAGCAGCACCCGTCGGGAACACGAGCAGTACTTC	CASSTRREHEQYF
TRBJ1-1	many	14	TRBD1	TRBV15	TGTGCCACCAGAGTAGACAGGGGGAACACTGAAGCTTTCTTT	CATRVDRGNTEAFF
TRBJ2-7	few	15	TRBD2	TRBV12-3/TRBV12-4	TGTGCCAGCACCTTCTTAGCGGGAAGCTCCTACGAGCAGTACTTC	CASTFLAGSSYEQYF
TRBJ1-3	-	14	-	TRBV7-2	TGTGCCAGCAGTCGGACAGTAGCTGGAAACACCATATATTTT	CASSRTVAGNTIYF
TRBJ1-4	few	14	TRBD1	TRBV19	TGTGCCAGTACCCTAGACAGGGTTACGGAAAAACTGTTTTTT	CASTLDRVTEKLFF
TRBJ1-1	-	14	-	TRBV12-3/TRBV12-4	TGTGCCAGCAGGGTTACCCAGCCGAACACTGAAGCTTTCTTT	CASRVTQPNTEAFF
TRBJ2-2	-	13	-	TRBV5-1	TGCGCCAGCAGCGGGCTAGCGATCGGGGAGCTGTTTTTT	CASSGLAIGELFF
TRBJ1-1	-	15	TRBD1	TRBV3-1	TGTGCCAGCAGGAACTGGACAGGGCCGAACACTGAAGCTTTCTTT	CASRNWTGPNTEAFF
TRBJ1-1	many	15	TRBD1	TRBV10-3	TGTGCCATCAGTGACCCTGACAGGGGACGGACTGAAGCTTTCTTT	CAISDPDRGRTEAFF
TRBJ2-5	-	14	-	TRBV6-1	TGTGCCAGCCTATCCGGCAGGGGGGGGGAGACCCAGTACTTC	CASLSGRGGETQYF
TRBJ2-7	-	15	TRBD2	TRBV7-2	TGTGCCAGCAGCTTAGGTAGCGGGAGGACCTACGAGCAGTACTTC	CASSLGSGRTYEQYF
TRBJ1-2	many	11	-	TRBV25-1	TGTGCCAGCAGTGATCTAGGAGGCTACACCTTC	CASSDLGGYTF
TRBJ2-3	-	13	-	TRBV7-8	TGTGCCAGCAGCTTTGAGGGCACAGATACGCAGTATTTT	CASSFEGTDTQYF
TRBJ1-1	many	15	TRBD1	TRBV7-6	TGTGCCAGCAGCTCGTCGACAGGGGGCTGGACTGAAGCTTTCTTT	CASSSSTGGWTEAFF
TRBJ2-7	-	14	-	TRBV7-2	TGTGCCAGCAAATCGCGGGGCGTCTCCTACGAGCAGTACTTC	CASKSRGVSYEQYF
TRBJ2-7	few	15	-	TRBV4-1	TGCGCCAGCAGCCTCGACCACCCACAGTACTACGAGCAGTACTTC	CASSLDHPQYYEQYF
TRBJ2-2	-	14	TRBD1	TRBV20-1	TGCAGTGCCCGTGGGGGACAGGGAATCGGGGAGCTGTTTTTT	CSARGGQGIGELFF
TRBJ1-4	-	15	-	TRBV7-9	TGTGCCAGCAGCGACGGGGGGAGCTCAATTGAAGAACTGTTTTTT	CASSDGGSSIEELFF